This passage covers 29 T cell receptor beta chains from one sample sequenced in a study of blood T cell repertoires in COVID-19. Method: immunoSEQ multiplex PCR; TCRdb's copy keeps in-frame clones and lacks some. The sample shows 15,000 to 20,000 clones, approximately 80% of them seen only once. The sequencing sample was made of peripheral blood. These receptors all come from a human donor in a cohort sampled during active COVID-19.

Only a few counts were recorded for this clone. V is TRBV6-1 and J is TRBJ2-1; 9 nucleotides match TRBD2. CDR1 and CDR2 (germline): MNHNS, SASEGT. The CDR3 consists of 16 residues. The V segment lost 4 bases and the J segment 2 bases; nucleotides outside the gene matches: 6. The CDR3 here is CASSVGAGGTYNEQFF. CDR3 nucleotides: TGTGCCAGCAGTGTGGGAGCGGGAGGCACCTACAATGAGCAGTTCTTC.

The chain links TRBV19 to TRBJ2-2, with 7 positions matching TRBD2. After removal of 5 bases from V and 6 bases from J, the junction contained 3 bases not matched to a gene. The CDR3 contains 13 residues. The V gene's germline CDR1 is LNHDA and CDR2 SQIVND (reference sequence). The CDR3 region is CASSGGGAGELFF. The CDR3 DNA sequence: TGTGCCAGTAGTGGGGGAGGGGCCGGGGAGCTGTTTTTT.

The J gene is TRBJ2-5, the V gene TRBV7-9, with 9 bases that match TRBD1. V shed 3 bases, J shed 5 bases, and the junction held 7 bases outside the gene matches. Germline CDR1 and CDR2: SEHNR and FQNEAQ (reference sequence). This CDR3 contains 15 residues. The CDR3 DNA sequence: TGTGCCAGCAGCTTCGGGGACAGGGAGGGGGAGACCCAGTACTTC. Protein product: CASSFGDREGETQYF.

This chain joins TRBV28 and TRBJ1-2, with 9 nucleotides matching TRBD1. Germline lookup yields CDR1 MDHEN and CDR2 SYDVKM. Unmatched junction bases numbered 12, after V lost 1 base and J lost 6 bases. This CDR3 spans 17 amino acids. DNA of the CDR3: TGTGCCAGCAGTTTATCCCGCAGGGGGGACAGGGACCATGGCTACACCTTC. Amino acids: CASSLSRRGDRDHGYTF.

The chain uses TRBV24-1 and TRBJ2-1, with TRBD2 identical over 10 bases. V shed 4 bases, J shed 5 bases, and the junction held 1 base outside the gene matches. Germline assignment: CDR1 KGHDR and CDR2 SFDVKD. The CDR3 contains 14 residues. The CDR3 DNA reads TGTGCCACCAGTGAAACTAGCGGGAACAATGAGCAGTTCTTC. This translates into CATSETSGNNEQFF.

This sequence joins TRBV6-5 and TRBJ2-2, with D perhaps matching TRBD2 (5 bases). The CDR3 is 14 residues long. Germline V lookup: CDR1 MNHEY, CDR2 SVGAGI. V lost 7 bases and J lost 2, with 11 bases in between. In DNA, the CDR3 is TGTGCCAGCAAAGCTAGCCCAAACACCGGGGAGCTGTTTTTT. Residues: CASKASPNTGELFF.

This sequence joins TRBV19 and TRBJ2-5, with a weak D call TRBD2 (5 bases). This CDR3 region has 13 residues. V lost 6 bases and J 1 base, leaving 9 bases between the germline ends. CDR1 and CDR2 (germline): LNHDA, SQIVND (reference sequence). CDR3: CASSSGPQETQYF. The CDR3 coding sequence is TGTGCCAGTAGCAGCGGACCCCAAGAGACCCAGTACTTC.

The rearrangement uses TRBV29-1 and TRBJ2-5; 7 bases fit TRBD1. Germline assignment: CDR1 SQVTM and CDR2 ANQGSEA. J gave up 5 bases and V 8 bases, and 5 bases lay outside the gene matches. The CDR3 is made up of 11 amino acids. CDR3: CSHRGGETQYF. For the CDR3, the DNA is TGCAGCCACAGGGGCGGGGAGACCCAGTACTTC.

V and J are TRBV6-4 and TRBJ2-1; 11 nucleotides match TRBD2. The trim removed 6 bases at V and 6 bases at J, leaving 7 bases unmatched. The CDR3 totals 15 residues. Germline CDR1 is MRHNA and CDR2 is SNTAGT. CDR3 amino acids: CASSALAGGGNEQFF. CDR3 DNA sequence: TGTGCCAGCAGCGCGCTAGCGGGAGGAGGCAATGAGCAGTTCTTC.

The chain uses TRBV5-1 and TRBJ2-5; 9 positions agree with TRBD1. The CDR3 is made up of 14 amino acids. J lost 5 bases, V lost 7 bases, and 9 bases had no gene match. Germline V CDR1 and CDR2: SGHRS, YFSETQ. CDR3 DNA sequence: TGCGCCAGCCTTAGGGACAGGGCGTCGGAGACCCAGTACTTC. Residues: CASLRDRASETQYF.

V is TRBV7-9 and J is TRBJ2-3, with 10 bases fitting TRBD2. The CDR3 length is 19 residues. Germline V gene sequence: CDR1 SEHNR, CDR2 FQNEAQ (reference sequence). The ends lost 1 base at V and 3 bases at J; junction bases unmatched: 13. CDR3 in DNA: TGTGCCAGCAGCTTAGGCAGCGGGAGGGTCCGGTGGGGAACAGATACGCAGTATTTT. Amino acids: CASSLGSGRVRWGTDTQYF.

The CDR3 loop reads CASSFPEGYGYTF. The CDR3, as DNA: TGTGCCAGCTCCTTCCCGGAGGGCTATGGCTACACCTTC. V gene TRBV12-3 or TRBV12-4 combines with J gene TRBJ1-2; D call uncertain. The length of the CDR3 is 13 residues. Trimming stripped 8 bases from V and 4 bases from J, with 14 bases between.

The rearrangement joins TRBV9 to TRBJ2-2; the D gene is possibly TRBD1 (6 bases). The length of the CDR3 is 12 residues. CDR1 and CDR2 from the germline V gene are SGDLS and YYNGEE. V lost 3 bases to trimming and J lost 13 bases, with 13 bases between them. The CDR3: CASSDRDTRLFF. For the CDR3, the DNA is TGTGCCAGCAGCGACCGGGACACACGGCTGTTTTTT.

V and J are TRBV4-3 and TRBJ1-2, with D maybe TRBD1 (5 bases). The CDR3 is 14 residues long. Germline CDR1 reads LGHNA; CDR2 reads YSLEER. Trimming stripped 2 bases from V and 4 bases from J, with 11 bases between. The CDR3 DNA follows: TGCGCCAGCAGCCAACGTTCGGGGGTCTATGGCTACACCTTC. It is translated as CASSQRSGVYGYTF.

V is TRBV2 and J is TRBJ2-1, with 7 bases lining up with TRBD1. There are 12 residues in the CDR3. V gave up 6 bases and J gave up 8 bases; unmatched junction bases: 4. The V gene's germline CDR1 is SNHLY and CDR2 FYNNEI. The CDR3 here is CASSRGIDEQFF. CDR3 in DNA: TGTGCCAGCAGCAGGGGGATCGATGAGCAGTTCTTC.

This chain joins TRBV7-6 and TRBJ2-3, with D tentatively TRBD2 (6 bases). The CDR3 has 17 amino acids. Trimming left V 4 bases short and J 4 bases short, with 21 bases between. CDR1 is SGHVS and CDR2 is FNYEAQ in the germline V gene. CDR3 loop: CASSSALGGWRSDTQYF. In nucleotides, the CDR3 is TGTGCCAGCAGCTCCGCGTTGGGGGGATGGAGGTCAGATACGCAGTATTTT.

The CDR3 loop reads CASSRTGGLHYEQYF. DNA for the CDR3: TGTGCCAGCAGTAGGACAGGGGGGTTACACTACGAGCAGTACTTC. V and J are TRBV28 and TRBJ2-7; 10 nucleotides match TRBD1. CDR3 length equals 15 residues. CDR1 is MDHEN, CDR2 SYDVKM, per germline. The V and J ends lost 5 bases and 3 bases, in that order; junction bases with no gene match: 7.

This sequence joins TRBV24-1 and TRBJ2-1, with a weak D call TRBD1 (6 bases). CDR3 length: 11 amino acids. Trimming took 10 bases from V and 6 from J, leaving 9 bases between them. Germline CDR1 and CDR2: KGHDR and SFDVKD. The CDR3 DNA sequence: TGTGCCACGGAAGGGGGCAATGAGCAGTTCTTC. Amino acids: CATEGGNEQFF.

The chain links TRBV5-4 to TRBJ1-2; TRBD1 might be the D (5 bases). The V end was cut by 0 bases, the J end by 7 bases, with 13 bases between. The CDR3 sequence is 14 residues long. Per germline, CDR1 SGHNT and CDR2 YYREEE (reference sequence). This CDR3 reads CASSLVEGLPGYTF. For the CDR3, the DNA is TGTGCCAGCAGCTTGGTGGAGGGACTCCCTGGCTACACCTTC.

This clone is a singleton in its sample. The chain recombines TRBV28 with TRBJ1-2, with 10 bases that match TRBD1. Germline CDR1 MDHEN, CDR2 SYDVKM. The CDR3 extends over 16 amino acids. V shed 6 bases, J shed 5 bases, and the junction held 12 bases outside the gene matches. The CDR3 DNA follows: TGTGCCAGCAGCGAAAGGGGACAGGGGCGCCCGTATGGCTACACCTTC. This codes for CASSERGQGRPYGYTF.

In DNA form, the CDR3 reads TGTGCCAGCAGCTTATTACAGAATGGCTTCTCCTACAATGAGCAGTTCTTC. Translation gives CASSLLQNGFSYNEQFF. The chain uses TRBV7-6 and TRBJ2-1; unclear D gene. In germline, CDR1 is SGHVS, CDR2 FNYEAQ. The CDR3 has 17 amino acids. V shed 2 bases and J shed 0 bases, with 14 bases lying between them.

V is TRBV6-4 and J is TRBJ2-1; 8 bases match TRBD2. CDR1 is MRHNA and CDR2 is SNTAGT in the germline V gene. V lost 8 bases and J lost 7; bases outside the gene matches: 13. The CDR3 has 15 residues. The CDR3 spells CASHTSGGVANEQFF. The CDR3 nucleotides read TGTGCCAGCCATACTAGCGGAGGGGTAGCAAATGAGCAGTTCTTC.

This sequence joins TRBV5-5 and TRBJ1-1; maybe TRBD1 (6 bases). The CDR3 contains 15 residues. Per germline, CDR1 SGHKS and CDR2 YYEKEE (reference sequence). V shed 2 bases and J shed 4 bases, with 15 bases lying between them. DNA for the CDR3: TGTGCCAGCAGCTTTTCTGGGGGAGGGGGCACTGAAGCTTTCTTT. Protein: CASSFSGGGGTEAFF. The variable domain in full, with the rest retrieved from reference TRBV5-5 and TRBJ1-1, is DAGVTQSPTHLIKTRGQQVTLRCSPISGHKSVSWYQQVLGQGPQFIFQYYEKEERGRGNFPDRFSARQFPNYSSELNVNALLLGDSALYLCASSFSGGGGTEAFFGQGTRLTVV.

V usage is TRBV7-6 and J usage is TRBJ2-2; D might be TRBD1 (5 bases). Germline CDR1 and CDR2: SGHVS and FNYEAQ. V was trimmed by 1 base and J by 1 base, leaving 10 bases between them. The CDR3 spans 16 residues. Here the CDR3 reads CASSLGQGRNTGELFF. The CDR3 region has the DNA TGTGCCAGCAGCTTAGGGCAGGGCAGGAACACCGGGGAGCTGTTTTTT. The whole variable domain, filled in from reference TRBV7-6 and TRBJ2-2, reads GAGVSQSPRYKVTKRGQDVALRCDPISGHVSLYWYRQALGQGPEFLTYFNYEAQQDKSGLPNDRFSAERPEGSISTLTIQRTEQRDSAMYRCASSLGQGRNTGELFFGEGSRLTVL.

This clone occurred a few times. This chain joins TRBV9 and TRBJ2-1; possible D gene TRBD2, 6 bases. CDR1 is SGDLS and CDR2 is YYNGEE in the germline V gene. The V end lost 3 bases, the J end lost 3 bases, and 13 bases lay between the germline ends. The CDR3 runs 15 residues. The CDR3 nucleotides read TGTGCCAGCAGCGCTACCGGGACTTACTACAATGAGCAGTTCTTC. It yields the protein CASSATGTYYNEQFF.

The J gene is TRBJ1-2, the V gene TRBV4-1; D not resolved. There are 15 residues in the CDR3. Germline CDR1 is MGHRA and CDR2 is YSYEKL. Trimming removed 0 bases from V and 6 bases from J, with 14 bases in between. Written as DNA, the CDR3 is TGCGCCAGCAGCCAAGAAGGAACGGGGTTAAATGGCTACACCTTC. Encoded protein: CASSQEGTGLNGYTF.

This chain uses TRBV11-2 with TRBJ2-7, with D perhaps matching TRBD2 (6 bases). This CDR3 comprises 13 residues. CDR1 is SGHAT, CDR2 FQNNGV, per germline. V shed 2 bases and J shed 4 bases, with 9 bases lying between them. The CDR3 loop is CASSLPGTYEQYF. In DNA, the CDR3 is TGTGCCAGCAGCTTACCGGGGACTTACGAGCAGTACTTC.

V gene TRBV28 combines with J gene TRBJ1-2, with 11 positions matching TRBD1. V gave up 5 bases and J gave up 7 bases; unmatched junction bases: 9. CDR3 size: 15 residues. The germline gives CDR1 MDHEN, CDR2 SYDVKM. The chain's CDR3 is CASSPWTGGSFGYTF. CDR3 in DNA: TGTGCCAGCAGTCCATGGACAGGGGGCTCTTTTGGCTACACCTTC.

The J gene is TRBJ1-2, the V gene TRBV21-1. TRBV21-1 is assigned pseudogene status. This CDR3 spans 14 amino acids. As DNA, the CDR3 is TGTGCCAGCAGCAAAGCGCTTGCGGGTTGCTGGCCGGCTTTC. This gives the protein CASSKALAGCWPAF.